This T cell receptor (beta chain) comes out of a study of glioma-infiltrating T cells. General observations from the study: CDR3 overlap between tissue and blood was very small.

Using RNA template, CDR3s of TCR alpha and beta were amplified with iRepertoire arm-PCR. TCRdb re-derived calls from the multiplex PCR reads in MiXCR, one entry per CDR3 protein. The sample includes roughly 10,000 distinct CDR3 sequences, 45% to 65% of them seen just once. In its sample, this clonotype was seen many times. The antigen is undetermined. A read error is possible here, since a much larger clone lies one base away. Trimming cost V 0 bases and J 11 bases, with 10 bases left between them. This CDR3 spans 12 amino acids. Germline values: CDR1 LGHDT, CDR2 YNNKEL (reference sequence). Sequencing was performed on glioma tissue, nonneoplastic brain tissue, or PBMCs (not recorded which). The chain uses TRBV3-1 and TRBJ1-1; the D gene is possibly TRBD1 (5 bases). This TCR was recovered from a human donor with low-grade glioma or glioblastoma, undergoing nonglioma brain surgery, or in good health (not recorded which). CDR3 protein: CASSQDCGGAFF. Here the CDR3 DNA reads TGTGCCAGCAGCCAAGATTGTGGGGGGGCTTTCTTT.